The entry below gives a single TCR beta chain sequence along with its context. No antigen is known for it. Each CD8+ T cell subset was flow-sorted in triplicate. Every sort contained 300,000 cells. Naive CD8+ T cells carried a CD45RO-CCR7+CD27+CD95- phenotype. UMI-tagged TRB cDNA libraries were built via 5' RACE. TCRdb reprocessed the 5' RACE reads, keeping one entry per CDR3 protein, no DNA. Here the sample table reports about 98,000 distinct CDR3 sequences. The data stem from a study of CXCR3-negative and CXCR3-positive naive CD8 T cells. Looking at the study overall: The total count of TRB reads reached about 150 million, and each library contributed about 1.5 +/- 0.3 million.

CDR1 ENHRY and CDR2 SYGVKD come from the germline V gene. The CDR3 consists of 13 residues. General observations from the study: Hydrophobicity of TRB CDR3s was greater in CXCR3-positive naive cells than in CXCR3-negative naive cells.

V usage is TRBV10-3 and J usage is TRBJ2-3. The receptor comes from a human donor in good health. Some clones in this sample may be carry-over from other donors' samples. The sequenced material came from naive CXCR3+ CD8+ T cells from blood. Subset here: CD45RO-CCR7+CD27+CD95- naive CD8+ T cells expressing CXCR3 (TNR3+). The chain's CDR3 is CAISESGLNTQYF.